These T cell receptor beta chains were read from a single sample in a study of T cells expressing NK-cell markers. TCRdb reanalyzed the 5' RACE reads, giving one entry per CDR3 protein sequence and no DNA. The table for this sample gives roughly 180,000 distinct CDR3 sequences. The material sequenced was blood T cells: a sorted CD56 or NKG2C T cell subset, CD4+ or CD8+ T cells, or bulk PBMC T cells (not recorded which). The receptors derive from a man aged 18 to 69 in good health. The CDR3 runs from the conserved cysteine through the conserved F or W.

j_gene: TRBJ2-2; v_gene: TRBV29-1; len: 14; CDR3aa: CSVGGLGNTGELFF
j_gene: TRBJ1-5; v_gene: TRBV10-3; len: 17; CDR3aa: CATWAGNGPGRNQPQHF
j_gene: TRBJ2-7; v_gene: TRBV13; len: 15; CDR3aa: CASSNLGQGTYEQYF
j_gene: TRBJ1-1; v_gene: TRBV6-1; len: 15; CDR3aa: CASSDLRQPNTEAFF
j_gene: TRBJ2-5; v_gene: TRBV12-2; len: 11; CDR3aa: CASPPPRGLYF
j_gene: TRBJ2-1; v_gene: TRBV24-1; len: 15; CDR3aa: CATSGDSGGGNEQFF
j_gene: TRBJ2-6; v_gene: TRBV15; len: 16; CDR3aa: CATSRAVGTGANVLTF
j_gene: TRBJ1-6; v_gene: TRBV27; len: 17; CDR3aa: CASSLSGTKTYNSPLHF
j_gene: TRBJ2-1; v_gene: TRBV5-6; len: 16; CDR3aa: CASSLGPGPRTYEQFF
j_gene: TRBJ1-1; v_gene: TRBV19; len: 15; CDR3aa: CASSIGYGANTEAFF
j_gene: TRBJ2-7; v_gene: TRBV27; len: 15; CDR3aa: CASSLLAGESYEQYF
j_gene: TRBJ1-4; v_gene: TRBV5-1; len: 14; CDR3aa: CASSFRGLNEKLFF
j_gene: TRBJ2-7; v_gene: TRBV12-5; len: 14; CDR3aa: CASGPGESTYEQYF
j_gene: TRBJ2-7; v_gene: TRBV27; len: 14; CDR3aa: CASSSPGTPYEQYF
j_gene: TRBJ1-1; v_gene: TRBV4-2; len: 15; CDR3aa: CASSQAFGGASEAFF
j_gene: TRBJ2-7; v_gene: TRBV9; len: 14; CDR3aa: CASSAYQGPEEQYF
j_gene: TRBJ2-1; v_gene: TRBV20-1; len: 16; CDR3aa: CSARSLAGESYNEQFF
j_gene: TRBJ2-1; v_gene: TRBV5-1; len: 12; CDR3aa: CASSWRDNEQFF
j_gene: TRBJ1-4; v_gene: TRBV7-9; len: 14; CDR3aa: CASSLESAQEKLFF
j_gene: TRBJ2-7; v_gene: TRBV2; len: 19; CDR3aa: CASSQGTSGYFYLSYEQYF
j_gene: TRBJ1-4; v_gene: TRBV15; len: 14; CDR3aa: CATSGRSGSEKLFF
j_gene: TRBJ2-1; v_gene: TRBV7-9; len: 15; CDR3aa: CASSFSDSWAVEQFF
j_gene: TRBJ1-6; v_gene: TRBV28; len: 15; CDR3aa: CASSPLGSEDSPLHF
j_gene: TRBJ1-2; v_gene: TRBV29-1; len: 14; CDR3aa: CSAELRTGQGGYTF
j_gene: TRBJ2-7; v_gene: TRBV12-3/TRBV12-4; len: 13; CDR3aa: CASSLRGSYEQYF
j_gene: TRBJ2-2; v_gene: TRBV4-2; len: 15; CDR3aa: CASSPRGGAPGELFF
j_gene: TRBJ2-7; v_gene: TRBV6-2/TRBV6-3; len: 15; CDR3aa: CASKPTGWETYEQYF
j_gene: TRBJ2-2; v_gene: TRBV5-5; len: 14; CDR3aa: CASSLVTDTGELFF
j_gene: TRBJ2-2; v_gene: TRBV11-2; len: 12; CDR3aa: CASSYNTGELFF
j_gene: TRBJ2-1; v_gene: TRBV12-3/TRBV12-4; len: 12; CDR3aa: CASSPLPSAQFF
j_gene: TRBJ2-2; v_gene: TRBV4-2; len: 14; CDR3aa: CASSRELATGELFF
j_gene: TRBJ2-1; v_gene: TRBV3-1; len: 15; CDR3aa: CASSQERGGVDEQFF
j_gene: TRBJ2-7; v_gene: TRBV20-1; len: 15; CDR3aa: CSARGLERGGYEQYF
j_gene: TRBJ2-2; v_gene: TRBV7-3; len: 14; CDR3aa: CASSPGLAAGELFF
j_gene: TRBJ2-5; v_gene: TRBV11-2; len: 15; CDR3aa: CASSPSEWYQETQYF
j_gene: TRBJ1-3; v_gene: TRBV6-1; len: 14; CDR3aa: CASSIEGYGNTIYF
j_gene: TRBJ2-1; v_gene: TRBV20-1; len: 18; CDR3aa: CSARPFSRTSGSYNEQFF
j_gene: TRBJ2-1; v_gene: TRBV7-9; len: 17; CDR3aa: CASSLGSAGLAYNEQFF